The present T cell receptor (beta chain) was sequenced within a study of cytomegalovirus exposure and HLA in healthy donors. In the study overall: T cells numbering approximately 170 million yielded some 110 million unique TCR beta sequences in an earlier analysis.

PCR primers comprised 60 Vbeta and 13 Jbeta primers. Profiled with immunoSEQ multiplex PCR; TCRdb holds only in-frame clones, not every one. Seen here are approximately 170,000 clones, around two thirds observed once, and the top ten hold approximately 1.3%. While unrecorded immune exposures were likely, the donors were nominally healthy when sampled. The sequenced sample was PBMCs. The TCR originated in a man between 45 and 60 years old in good health and CMV-seronegative.

The CDR3 nucleotides read TGCGCCAGCAGCGCTACGGGGTCTGGGGCCAACGTCCTGACTTTC. It yields the protein CASSATGSGANVLTF. The chain links TRBV4-1 to TRBJ2-6; possibly TRBD2 for D (5 bases). Germline V CDR1 and CDR2: MGHRA, YSYEKL. The CDR3 loop spans 15 amino acids. V lost 5 bases and J 1 base, leaving 9 bases between the germline ends.